This T cell receptor (beta chain) was observed in a study of CD8+CD57+ T cells in acquired aplastic anemia. Genomic DNA constituted the template upon which TCR beta VDJ and CDR3 profiling was performed. TCRdb reprocessed the reads via MiXCR and lists one record per CDR3 protein. The table lists about 110,000 distinct CDR3 sequences, 50% to 65% of them singletons. In this sample, this clonotype turned up many times. Sequenced: sorted CD4+, CD8+, or CD8+CD57+ T cells (not recorded which) from PBMCs. This sequence originates from a human donor in good health, serving as a control.

This CDR3 reads CASGYGSNQPQHF. In nucleotides, the CDR3 is TGTGCCAGCGGGTATGGTAGCAATCAGCCCCAGCATTTT. V is TRBV27 and J is TRBJ1-5; no clear D gene. There are 13 residues in the CDR3. Trimming left V 8 bases short and J 0 bases short, with 8 bases between. Germline CDR1 is MNHEY and CDR2 is SMNVEV (reference sequence).